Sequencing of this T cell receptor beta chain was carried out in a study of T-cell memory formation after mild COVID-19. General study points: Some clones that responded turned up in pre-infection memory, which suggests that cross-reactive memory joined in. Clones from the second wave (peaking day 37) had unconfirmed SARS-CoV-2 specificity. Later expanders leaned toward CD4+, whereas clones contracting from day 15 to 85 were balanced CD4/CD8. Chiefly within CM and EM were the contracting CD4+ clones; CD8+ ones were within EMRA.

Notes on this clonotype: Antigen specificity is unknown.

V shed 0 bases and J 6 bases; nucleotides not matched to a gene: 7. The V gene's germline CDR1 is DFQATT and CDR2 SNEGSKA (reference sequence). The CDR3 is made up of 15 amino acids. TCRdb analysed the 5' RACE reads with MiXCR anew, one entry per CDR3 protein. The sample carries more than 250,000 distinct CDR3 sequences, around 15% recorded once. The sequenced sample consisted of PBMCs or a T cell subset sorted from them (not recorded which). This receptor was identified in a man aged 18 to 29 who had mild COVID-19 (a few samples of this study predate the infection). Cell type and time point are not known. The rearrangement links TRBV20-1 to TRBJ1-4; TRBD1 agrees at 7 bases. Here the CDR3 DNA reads TGCAGTGCTAGAGATCCGACAGGGAGGGATGAAAAACTGTTTTTT. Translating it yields CSARDPTGRDEKLFF.